The rows below give T cell receptor beta chains drawn from one sample of a study of blood T cell repertoires in COVID-19. Clones were sequenced by immunoSEQ multiplex PCR, and TCRdb holds only the in-frame ones, with some missing. The sample contains 150,000 to 200,000 clones, about 85% of which appear only once. The sample consisted of peripheral blood. The source is a man aged 35 to 55 with acute or convalescent COVID-19. CDR3s include the opening cysteine and the closing phenylalanine or tryptophan. D genes are given only for firm matches. Clone sizes are given selectively: once, few, many, or a class where the clone is expanded.

V gene,D gene,clone size,J gene,CDR3 DNA,CDR3 protein
TRBV6-5,TRBD1,-,TRBJ1-2,TGTGCCAGCAGTTCGGACAGGCCCAATGGCTACACCTTC,CASSSDRPNGYTF
TRBV5-6,TRBD1,-,TRBJ1-1,TGTGCCAGCAGCGCACAGGGGGGGAGGACTGAAGCTTTCTTT,CASSAQGGRTEAFF
TRBV28,-,-,TRBJ2-3,TGTGCCAGCAGTCCTCCCCGGAGTAGCGGAAATACGCAGTATTTT,CASSPPRSSGNTQYF
TRBV5-8,-,-,TRBJ1-5,TGTGCCAGCACTAAAAGTCGGGATCAGCCCCAGCATTTT,CASTKSRDQPQHF
TRBV6-6,TRBD1,-,TRBJ1-1,TGTGCCAGCAGCGATCGGGGACAGGGGAACACTGAAGCTTTCTTT,CASSDRGQGNTEAFF
TRBV5-8,TRBD1,-,TRBJ2-3,TGTGCCAGCAGCCTACGGCCGGGACAGAGCACAGATACGCAGTATTTT,CASSLRPGQSTDTQYF
TRBV9,-,-,TRBJ1-2,TGTGCCAGCTTTGGGGCGTATGGCTACACCTTC,CASFGAYGYTF
TRBV4-1,TRBD2,-,TRBJ2-1,TGCGCCAGCAGCCAAGATGGCCTAGCGGGGGGTTACAATGAGCAGTTCTTC,CASSQDGLAGGYNEQFF
TRBV19,TRBD1,-,TRBJ2-1,TGTGCCAGTAGCAACCCCGGGACAGGGGTATACAATGAGCAGTTCTTC,CASSNPGTGVYNEQFF
TRBV29-1,-,-,TRBJ1-1,TGCAGCGTTGCCCTATCGACAGTCAGAGGCACTGAAGCTTTCTTT,CSVALSTVRGTEAFF
TRBV6-2/TRBV6-3,TRBD1,-,TRBJ1-2,TGTGCCAGCAGTTCGGGACAGGGGAGTTTTGGCTACACCTTC,CASSSGQGSFGYTF
TRBV24-1,TRBD2,-,TRBJ2-5,TGTGCCACCAGTGATCCGGGACTAGCGGGGGTCCCTTCCCAGTACTTC,CATSDPGLAGVPSQYF
TRBV5-4,-,-,TRBJ1-1,TGTGCCAGCAGCTGGGGAAGTGGCAGGGGATCTGAAGCTTTCTTT,CASSWGSGRGSEAFF
TRBV4-1,-,-,TRBJ2-2,TGCGCCAGCAGCCAAGATAAGAAGGGGGTCGGGGAGCTGTTTTTT,CASSQDKKGVGELFF
TRBV7-2,-,-,TRBJ1-2,TGTGCCAGCAGCCCGGACAGTAACTATGGCTACACCTTC,CASSPDSNYGYTF
TRBV30,TRBD1,-,TRBJ1-2,TGTGCCTGGAGTGAACAGGGGGCTAACTATGGCTACACCTTC,CAWSEQGANYGYTF
TRBV2,TRBD1,once,TRBJ2-2,TGTGCCAGCAGCGGGACAGCGAACACCGGGGAGCTGTTTTTT,CASSGTANTGELFF
TRBV10-1,-,-,TRBJ1-1,TGCGCCAGCAGGCGCCAGGGGAACACTGAAGCTTTCTTT,CASRRQGNTEAFF